This T cell receptor beta chain was sequenced during a study of human T cells and chemical hapten exposure. Time point denoted: patch test 2, 6 weeks after DPC sensitization. The treatment was: therapeutic diphenylcyclopropenone sensitization with weekly scalp DPC. The CDR3 is 16 residues long. The V segment lost 5 bases and the J segment 4 bases; nucleotides outside the gene matches: 11. This clonotype was seen at least ten times. TCRdb re-called the RACE reads through MiXCR, storing one row per CDR3 protein. The table includes roughly 100,000 distinct CDR3 sequences, 7% to 10% detected once. This material consisted of whole blood, taken in connection with sensitization to the hapten diphenylcyclopropenone (DPC). The genes are TRBV12-3 or TRBV12-4 and TRBJ1-5, with TRBD1 identical over 7 bases. The sequence was collected from a woman between 40 and 50 years old with alopecia areata. Some clones in this sample may be carry-over from other donors' samples. This CDR3 is CASSPDIRDRNQPQHF. The CDR3 DNA follows: TGTGCCAGCAGTCCGGACATCCGGGACAGAAATCAGCCCCAGCATTTT.